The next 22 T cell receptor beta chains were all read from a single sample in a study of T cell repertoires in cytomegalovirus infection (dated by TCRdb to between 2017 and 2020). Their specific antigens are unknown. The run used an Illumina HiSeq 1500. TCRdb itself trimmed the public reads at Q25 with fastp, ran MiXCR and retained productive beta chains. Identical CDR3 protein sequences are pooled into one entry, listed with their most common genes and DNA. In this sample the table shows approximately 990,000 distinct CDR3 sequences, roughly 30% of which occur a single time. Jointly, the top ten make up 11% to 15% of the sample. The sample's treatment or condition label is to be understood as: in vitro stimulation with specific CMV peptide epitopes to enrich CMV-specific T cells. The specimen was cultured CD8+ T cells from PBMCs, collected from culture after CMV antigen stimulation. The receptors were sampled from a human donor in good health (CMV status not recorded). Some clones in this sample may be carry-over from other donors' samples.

For the CDR3, the DNA is TGTGCCAGCAGCGGGTATTCCTACGAGCAGTACGTC. Protein sequence: CASSGYSYEQYV. The chain uses TRBV7-6 and TRBJ2-7; D is unclear. Germline CDR1 reads SGHVS; CDR2 reads FNYEAQ. V lost 5 bases and J lost 1, with 6 bases in between. This CDR3 has 12 amino acids.

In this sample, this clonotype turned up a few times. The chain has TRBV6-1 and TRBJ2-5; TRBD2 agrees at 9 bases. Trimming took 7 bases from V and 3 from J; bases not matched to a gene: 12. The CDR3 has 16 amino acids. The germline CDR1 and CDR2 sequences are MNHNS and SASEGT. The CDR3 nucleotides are TGTGCCAGCACCAAGCTAGCGGGGAAACCAAAAGAGACCCAGTACTTC. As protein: CASTKLAGKPKETQYF.

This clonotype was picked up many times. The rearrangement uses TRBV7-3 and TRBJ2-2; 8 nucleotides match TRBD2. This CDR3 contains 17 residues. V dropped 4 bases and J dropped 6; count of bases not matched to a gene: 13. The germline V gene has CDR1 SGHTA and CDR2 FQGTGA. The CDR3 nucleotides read TGTGCCAGCAGCTCCGGGCGGCGGGGGGCCATATCCGGGGAGCTGTTTTTT. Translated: CASSSGRRGAISGELFF.

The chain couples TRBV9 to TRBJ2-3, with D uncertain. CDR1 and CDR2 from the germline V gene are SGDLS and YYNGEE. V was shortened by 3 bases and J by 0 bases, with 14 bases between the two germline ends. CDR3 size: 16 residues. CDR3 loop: CASSASGSASTDTQYF. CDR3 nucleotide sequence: TGTGCCAGCAGCGCCTCCGGATCCGCCAGCACAGATACGCAGTATTTT.

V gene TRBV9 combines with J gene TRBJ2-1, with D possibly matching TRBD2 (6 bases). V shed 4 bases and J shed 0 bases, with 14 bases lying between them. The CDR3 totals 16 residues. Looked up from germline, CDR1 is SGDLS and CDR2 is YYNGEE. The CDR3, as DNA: TGTGCCAGCAGCTCGAAGATAGCGGTCTCCTACAATGAGCAGTTCTTC. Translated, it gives CASSSKIAVSYNEQFF.

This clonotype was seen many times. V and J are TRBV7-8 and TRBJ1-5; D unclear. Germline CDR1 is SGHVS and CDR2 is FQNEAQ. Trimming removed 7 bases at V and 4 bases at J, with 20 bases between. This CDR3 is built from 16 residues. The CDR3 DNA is TGTGCCAGCACCTCCTTCAAAAGGCCAAGGAATCAGCCCCAGCATTTT. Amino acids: CASTSFKRPRNQPQHF. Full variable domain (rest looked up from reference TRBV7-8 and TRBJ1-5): GAGVSQSPRYKVAKRGQDVALRCDPISGHVSLFWYQQALGQGPEFLTYFQNEAQLDKSGLPSDRFFAERPEGSVSTLKIQRTQQEDSAVYLCASTSFKRPRNQPQHFGDGTRLSIL.

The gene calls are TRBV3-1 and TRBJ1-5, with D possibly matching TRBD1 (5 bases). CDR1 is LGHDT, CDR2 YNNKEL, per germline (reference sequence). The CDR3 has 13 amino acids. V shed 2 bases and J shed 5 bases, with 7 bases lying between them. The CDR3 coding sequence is TGTGCCAGCAGCCAAATGGGGGATCAGCCCCAGCATTTT. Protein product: CASSQMGDQPQHF.

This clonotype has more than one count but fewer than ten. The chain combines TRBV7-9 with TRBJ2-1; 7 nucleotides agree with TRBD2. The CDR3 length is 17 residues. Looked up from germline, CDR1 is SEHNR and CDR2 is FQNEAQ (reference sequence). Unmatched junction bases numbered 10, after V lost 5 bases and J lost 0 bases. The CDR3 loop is CASSPGGRGSSYNEQFF. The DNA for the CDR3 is TGTGCCAGCAGCCCAGGAGGGCGGGGGAGCTCCTACAATGAGCAGTTCTTC.

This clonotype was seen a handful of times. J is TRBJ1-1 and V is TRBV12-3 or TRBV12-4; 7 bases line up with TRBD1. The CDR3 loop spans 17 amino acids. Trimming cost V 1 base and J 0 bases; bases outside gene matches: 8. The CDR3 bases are TGTGCCAGCAGTTTAGTAAGGACAGGCCTCTTGAACACTGAAGCTTTCTTT. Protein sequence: CASSLVRTGLLNTEAFF.

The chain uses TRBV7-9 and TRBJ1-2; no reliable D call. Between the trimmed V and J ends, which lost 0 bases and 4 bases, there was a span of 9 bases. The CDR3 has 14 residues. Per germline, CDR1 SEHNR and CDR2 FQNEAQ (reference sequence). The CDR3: CASSLAATAYGYTF. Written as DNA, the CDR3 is TGTGCCAGCAGCTTAGCTGCTACAGCCTATGGCTACACCTTC.

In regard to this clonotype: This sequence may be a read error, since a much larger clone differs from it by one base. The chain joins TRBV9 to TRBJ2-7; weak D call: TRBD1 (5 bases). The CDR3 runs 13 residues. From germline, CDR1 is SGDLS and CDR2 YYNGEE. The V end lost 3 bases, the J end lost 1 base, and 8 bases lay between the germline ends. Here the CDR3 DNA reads TGTGCCAGCAGCGCTCCAGGGTCCTACGAGCAGTACTTC. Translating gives CASSAPGSYEQYF.

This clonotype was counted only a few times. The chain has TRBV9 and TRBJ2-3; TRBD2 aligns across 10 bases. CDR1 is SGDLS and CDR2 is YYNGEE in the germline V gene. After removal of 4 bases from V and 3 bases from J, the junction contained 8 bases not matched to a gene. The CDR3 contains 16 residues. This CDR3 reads CASSPRGLAKTDTQYF. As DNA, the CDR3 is TGTGCCAGCAGCCCCAGGGGACTAGCGAAGACAGATACGCAGTATTTT.

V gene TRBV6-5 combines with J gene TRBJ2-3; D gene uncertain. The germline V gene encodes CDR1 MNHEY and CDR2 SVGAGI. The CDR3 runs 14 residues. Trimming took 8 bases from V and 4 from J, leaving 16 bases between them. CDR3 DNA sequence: TGTGCCAGCGGTCCGGGCCAGATGGCAGATACGCAGTATTTT. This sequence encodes CASGPGQMADTQYF.

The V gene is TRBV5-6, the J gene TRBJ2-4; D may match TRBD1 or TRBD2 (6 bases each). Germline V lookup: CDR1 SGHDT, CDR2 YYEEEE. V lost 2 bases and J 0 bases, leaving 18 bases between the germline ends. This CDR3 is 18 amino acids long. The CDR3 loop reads CASSFLQGLDLAKNIQYF. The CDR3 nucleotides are TGTGCCAGCAGCTTTCTACAGGGACTCGACCTAGCCAAAAACATTCAGTACTTC.

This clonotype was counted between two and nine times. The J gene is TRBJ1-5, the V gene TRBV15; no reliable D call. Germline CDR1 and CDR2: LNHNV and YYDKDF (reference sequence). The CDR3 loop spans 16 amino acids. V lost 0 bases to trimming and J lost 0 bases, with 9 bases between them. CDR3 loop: CATSRDRSYSNQPQHF. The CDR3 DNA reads TGTGCCACCAGCAGAGATCGTAGTTATAGCAATCAGCCCCAGCATTTT.

As DNA, the CDR3 is TGCGCCAGCAGCCAAGGGAGCTTCTGGGATGAGCAGTTCTTC. Amino acid sequence: CASSQGSFWDEQFF. The rearrangement links TRBV4-1 to TRBJ2-1; unclear D gene. This CDR3 region has 14 residues. Germline V lookup: CDR1 MGHRA, CDR2 YSYEKL. Trimming stripped 1 base from V and 8 bases from J, with 12 bases between.

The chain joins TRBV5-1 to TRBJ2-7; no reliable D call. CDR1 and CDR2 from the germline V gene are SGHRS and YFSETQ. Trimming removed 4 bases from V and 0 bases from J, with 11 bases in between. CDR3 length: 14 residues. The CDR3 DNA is TGCGCCAGCAGCCCTCCATTGTCCTCCTACGAGCAGTACTTC. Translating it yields CASSPPLSSYEQYF.

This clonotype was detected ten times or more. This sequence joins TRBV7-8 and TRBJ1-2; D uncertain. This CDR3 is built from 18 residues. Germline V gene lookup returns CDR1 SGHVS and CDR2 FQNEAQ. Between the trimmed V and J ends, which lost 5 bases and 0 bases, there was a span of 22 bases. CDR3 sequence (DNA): TGTGCCAGCAGCCCAACCACAAGCAGTCCCCATTCTAACTATGGCTACACCTTC. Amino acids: CASSPTTSSPHSNYGYTF.

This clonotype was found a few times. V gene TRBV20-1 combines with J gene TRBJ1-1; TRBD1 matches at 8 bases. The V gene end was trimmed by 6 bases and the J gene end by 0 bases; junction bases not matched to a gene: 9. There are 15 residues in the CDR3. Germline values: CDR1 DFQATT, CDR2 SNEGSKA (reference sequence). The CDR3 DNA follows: TGCAGTGCCCCCAACAGGGGGGGACTGAACACTGAAGCTTTCTTT. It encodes CSAPNRGGLNTEAFF.

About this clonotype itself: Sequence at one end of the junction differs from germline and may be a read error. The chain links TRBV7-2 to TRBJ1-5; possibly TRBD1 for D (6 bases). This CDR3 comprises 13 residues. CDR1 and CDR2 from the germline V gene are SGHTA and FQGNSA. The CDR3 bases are TGTGCCAGCAGCACACAACACAGGGTACCCCAGCATTTC. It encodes CASSTQHRVPQHF.

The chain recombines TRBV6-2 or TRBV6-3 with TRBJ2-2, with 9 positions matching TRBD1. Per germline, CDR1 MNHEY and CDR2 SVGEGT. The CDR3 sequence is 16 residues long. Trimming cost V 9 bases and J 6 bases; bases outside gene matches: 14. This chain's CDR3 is CASGSPGQGFPGELFF. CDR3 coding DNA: TGTGCCAGTGGCAGCCCGGGACAGGGATTTCCCGGGGAGCTGTTTTTT.

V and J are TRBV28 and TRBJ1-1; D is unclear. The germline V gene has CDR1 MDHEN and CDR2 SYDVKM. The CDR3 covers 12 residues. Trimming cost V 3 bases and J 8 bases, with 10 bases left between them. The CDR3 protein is CASSFTPREAFF. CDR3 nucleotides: TGTGCCAGCAGTTTTACACCTAGGGAAGCTTTCTTT.